The 2 T cell receptor beta chains below all came from one sample that was sequenced in a study of T cells after yellow fever vaccination. TCRdb redid the calling of the 5' RACE reads with MiXCR, one entry per CDR3 protein. The sample carries about 260,000 distinct CDR3 sequences, 10% to 15% recorded once. The specimen was CD4+ T cells sorted from PBMCs, collected 45 days after the yellow fever booster vaccination. These receptors were obtained from a man aged 25 to 45 who received the YFV17D yellow fever vaccine.

This clonotype was detected a few times. This sequence joins TRBV18 and TRBJ2-4; the D is unclear. Per germline, CDR1 KGHSH and CDR2 LQKENI. Between the trimmed V and J ends, which lost 0 bases and 4 bases, there was a span of 10 bases. This CDR3 spans 15 amino acids. The CDR3, as DNA: TGTGCCAGCTCACCACCGAGTCAGCAGAAAAACATTCAGTACTTC. Protein: CASSPPSQQKNIQYF.

The rearrangement joins TRBV10-1 to TRBJ2-2; the D gene is possibly TRBD1 (5 bases). Germline values: CDR1 WNHNN, CDR2 SYGVQD (reference sequence). The CDR3 totals 13 residues. V shed 6 bases and J shed 3 bases, with 8 bases lying between them. The CDR3 nucleotides are TGCGCCAGCAGCGACAGATACACCGGGGAGCTGTTTTTT. Translated, it gives CASSDRYTGELFF.